This T cell receptor beta chain was sequenced during a study of blood T cell repertoires in COVID-19. About the study: The United States, Italy and Spain provided the acute and convalescent COVID-19 samples. Sources were T cells, B-cell-depleted T cells, or PBMCs; the material itself was cDNA or gDNA.

In the authors' methods: Researchers report that nucleated cell counts were estimated from reference gene primer amplification. Some clones are missing from TCRdb's copy, which holds only in-frame ones; the method was immunoSEQ multiplex PCR. The V and J calls and clone size are taken from that table; D and trimming were inferred from the DNA. The repertoire holds under 15,000 clones, with roughly 84% as singletons. This clone was seen only once. Material: peripheral blood. This clonotype was obtained from a human donor in a cohort sampled during active COVID-19.

CDR3 nucleotides: TGTGCCAGCAGCCTACAGGGGGCCGGTGCTAATGAAAAACTGTTTTTT. Amino acids: CASSLQGAGANEKLFF. The V and J genes are TRBV16 and TRBJ1-4, with TRBD1 matching over 9 bases. The germline V gene has CDR1 KGHSY and CDR2 FQNENV. The junction had 6 bases not matched to a gene; V was cut back by 4 bases and J by 3 bases. This CDR3 is 16 amino acids long.